The present entry profiles one TCR beta chain with its context. The data originate from a study of shared clonotypes between healthy human individuals. The length of the CDR3 is 10 residues. The ends were cut back, 6 bases at V and 7 bases at J, with 7 bases in the middle. CDR1 is DFQATT, CDR2 SNEGSKA, per germline (reference sequence). The assay was immunoSEQ multiplex PCR, and TCRdb's table has in-frame clones only and misses some. Here the sample spans 400,000 to 600,000 clones, about 79% being singletons. Material: PBMCs. This clonotype was sampled from a middle-aged woman in good health. Some clones in this sample may be carry-over from other donors' samples. V is TRBV20-1 and J is TRBJ2-1; D remains ambiguous. CDR3 region: CSAVWNEQFF. CDR3 DNA: TGCAGTGCCGTGTGGAATGAGCAGTTCTTC.